A selection of T cell receptor beta chains follows, all from one sample in a study of sequential checkpoint blockade in melanoma. Profiled with immunoSEQ multiplex PCR; TCRdb holds only in-frame clones, not every one. The profile shows about 13,000 clones, 60% to 80% of them singletons. The source was CD8+ T cells sorted from blood (inferred from file names), collected from a patient given nivolumab and ipilimumab in sequence. These receptors all come from a human patient with melanoma. Some clones in this sample may be carry-over from other donors' samples. The CDR3 runs from the conserved cysteine through the conserved F or W. Fields, in order: CDR3 length, V gene, D gene, CDR3 protein. A D gene is named only where the DNA matches it firmly.

>14|TRBV7-2|TRBD1
CASSLGTGTYEQYF
>12|TRBV6-6|TRBD1
CASLQGDYEQYF
>15|TRBV9|-
CASSVGQGGNQPQHF
>13|TRBV19|-
CASTPAGSLGYTF
>13|TRBV4-1|TRBD1
CASSETGVNTQYF
>11|TRBV4-3|-
CASNRGGEAFF
>13|TRBV5-6|TRBD1
CASRDRGGYGYTF
>16|TRBV7-9|-
CASSFSARYMNTEAFF
>13|TRBV4-1|-
CASSQAGAYEQYF
>12|TRBV30|TRBD1
CAWDHRGREQYF
>15|TRBV4-2|-
CASSISQGHTGELFF
>13|TRBV4-1|TRBD1
CASSDRGQETQYF
>16|TRBV5-1|TRBD1
CASSVAPGRGTYEQYF
>15|TRBV15|-
CATSRGLPNTGELFF